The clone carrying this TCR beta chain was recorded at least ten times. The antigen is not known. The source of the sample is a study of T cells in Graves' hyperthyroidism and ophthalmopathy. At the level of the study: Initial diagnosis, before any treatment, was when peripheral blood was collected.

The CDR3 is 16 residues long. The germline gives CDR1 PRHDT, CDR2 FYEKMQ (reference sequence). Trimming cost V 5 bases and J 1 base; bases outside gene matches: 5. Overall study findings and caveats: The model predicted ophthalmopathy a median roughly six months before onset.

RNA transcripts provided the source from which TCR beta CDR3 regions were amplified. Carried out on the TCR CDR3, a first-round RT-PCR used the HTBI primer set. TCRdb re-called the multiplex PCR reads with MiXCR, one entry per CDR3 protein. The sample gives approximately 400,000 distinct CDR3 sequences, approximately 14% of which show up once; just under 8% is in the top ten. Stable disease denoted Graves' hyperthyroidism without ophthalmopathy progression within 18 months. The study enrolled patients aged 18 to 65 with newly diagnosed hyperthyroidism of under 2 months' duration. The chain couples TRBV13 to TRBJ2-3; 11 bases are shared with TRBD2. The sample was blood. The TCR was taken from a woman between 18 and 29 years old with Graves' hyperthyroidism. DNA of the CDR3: TGTGCCAGCAGCCTTAGCGGGGGGGCCGGCACAGATACGCAGTATTTT. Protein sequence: CASSLSGGAGTDTQYF.